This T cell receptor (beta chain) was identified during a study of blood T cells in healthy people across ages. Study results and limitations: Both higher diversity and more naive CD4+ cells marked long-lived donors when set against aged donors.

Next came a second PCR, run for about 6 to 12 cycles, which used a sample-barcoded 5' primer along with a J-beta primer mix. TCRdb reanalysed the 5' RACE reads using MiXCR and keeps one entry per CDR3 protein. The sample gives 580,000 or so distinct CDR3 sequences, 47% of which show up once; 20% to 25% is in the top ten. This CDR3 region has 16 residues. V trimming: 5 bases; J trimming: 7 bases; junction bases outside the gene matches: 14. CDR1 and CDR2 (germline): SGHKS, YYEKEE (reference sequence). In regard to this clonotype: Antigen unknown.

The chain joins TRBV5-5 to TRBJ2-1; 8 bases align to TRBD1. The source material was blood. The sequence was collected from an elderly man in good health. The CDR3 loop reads CASRQTRQGARNEQFF. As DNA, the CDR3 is TGTGCCAGCAGACAAACCCGTCAGGGGGCTCGAAATGAGCAGTTCTTC.